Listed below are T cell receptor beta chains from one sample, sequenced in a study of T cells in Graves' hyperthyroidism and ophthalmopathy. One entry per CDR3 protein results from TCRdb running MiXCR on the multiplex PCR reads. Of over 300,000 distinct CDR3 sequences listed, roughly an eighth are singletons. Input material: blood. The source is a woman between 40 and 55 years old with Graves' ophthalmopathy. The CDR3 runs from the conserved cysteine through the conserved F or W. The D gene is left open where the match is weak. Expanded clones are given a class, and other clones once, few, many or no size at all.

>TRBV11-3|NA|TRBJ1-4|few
CASSLDGGEKLFF
TGTGCCAGCAGCTTAGACGGTGGGGAAAAACTGTTTTTT
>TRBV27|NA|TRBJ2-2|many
CASSFTLTGELFF
TGTGCCAGCAGTTTCACCCTCACCGGGGAGCTGTTTTTT
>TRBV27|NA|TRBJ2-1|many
CASSSRGLALNEQFF
TGTGCCAGCAGTTCGAGGGGTTTGGCACTCAATGAGCAGTTCTTC
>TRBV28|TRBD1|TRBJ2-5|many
CASSQPTGGEETQYF
TGTGCCAGCAGTCAACCTACAGGGGGCGAAGAGACCCAGTACTTC
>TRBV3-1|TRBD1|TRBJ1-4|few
CASSYRQGFNEKLFF
TGTGCCAGCAGCTATAGACAGGGATTTAATGAAAAACTGTTTTTT
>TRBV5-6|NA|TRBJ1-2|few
CASSPYPTQGWYGYTF
TGTGCCAGCAGCCCTTACCCAACCCAGGGATGGTATGGCTACACCTTC
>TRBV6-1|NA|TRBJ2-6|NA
CATKRDTYSGANVLTF
TGTGCCACTAAACGGGACACGTACTCTGGGGCCAACGTCCTGACTTTC
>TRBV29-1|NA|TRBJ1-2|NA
CSVFRFNEDGYTF
TGCAGCGTTTTTCGTTTCAACGAGGATGGCTACACCTTC
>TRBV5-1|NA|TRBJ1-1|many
CASRQGQRNTEAFF
TGCGCCAGCAGGCAGGGACAACGAAACACTGAAGCTTTCTTT
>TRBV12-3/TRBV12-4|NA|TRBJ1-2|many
CASSLAPGFDYGYTF
TGTGCCAGCAGTTTAGCCCCGGGTTTCGACTATGGCTACACCTTC
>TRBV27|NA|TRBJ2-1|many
CASSLTGSTPYNEQFF
TGTGCCAGCAGTCTGACAGGCAGTACCCCTTACAATGAGCAGTTCTTC
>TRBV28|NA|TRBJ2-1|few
CASTPLRFQDEQFF
TGTGCCAGCACCCCACTTCGGTTCCAGGATGAGCAGTTCTTC
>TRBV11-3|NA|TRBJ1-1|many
CASSPGGAEAFF
TGTGCCAGCAGCCCGGGGGGTGCCGAAGCTTTCTTT
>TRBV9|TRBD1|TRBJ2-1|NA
CASSTGGDFGEQFF
TGTGCCAGTTCGACAGGGGGCGATTTTGGTGAGCAGTTCTTC
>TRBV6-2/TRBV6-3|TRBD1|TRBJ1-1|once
CASSYRGPMNTEAFF
TGTGCCAGCAGTTACAGGGGGCCCATGAACACTGAAGCTTTCTTT
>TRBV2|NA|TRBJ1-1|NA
CASTATTGRGTEAFF
TGTGCCAGCACGGCAACTACAGGACGTGGCACTGAAGCTTTCTTT
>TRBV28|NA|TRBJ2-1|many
CASSFAPHRAGLLYNEQFF
TGTGCCAGCAGTTTTGCCCCACACAGGGCGGGCCTACTCTACAATGAGCAGTTCTTC
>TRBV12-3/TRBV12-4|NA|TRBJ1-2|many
CASSPGKRYGYTF
TGTGCCAGCAGTCCAGGGAAGCGATATGGCTACACCTTC
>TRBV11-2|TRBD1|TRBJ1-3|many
CASRPGTGGNLDSGNTIYF
TGTGCCAGCAGACCCGGGACAGGGGGTAATCTGGACTCTGGAAACACCATATATTTT
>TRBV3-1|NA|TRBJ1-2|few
CASSPRVGGSARGYTF
TGTGCCAGCAGCCCCCGGGTTGGGGGCTCGGCTAGGGGCTACACCTTC
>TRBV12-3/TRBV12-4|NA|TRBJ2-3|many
CASSSSQPDTQYF
TGTGCCAGCAGTTCCAGTCAACCTGATACGCAGTATTTT
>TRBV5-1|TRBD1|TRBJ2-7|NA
CASSFSWGQGYEQYF
TGCGCCAGCAGCTTTTCCTGGGGACAGGGGTACGAGCAGTACTTC
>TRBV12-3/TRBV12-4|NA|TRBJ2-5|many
CASSFRRGGTQYF
TGTGCCAGCAGTTTTAGGCGAGGGGGGACCCAGTACTTC
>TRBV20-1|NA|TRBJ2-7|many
CSADPNSYEQYF
TGCAGTGCCGACCCGAACTCCTACGAGCAGTACTTC
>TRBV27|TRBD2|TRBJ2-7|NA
CASSRTWGLAEEGGSPYEQYF
TGTGCCAGCAGTCGAACCTGGGGACTAGCGGAGGAGGGCGGGTCCCCCTACGAGCAGTACTTC
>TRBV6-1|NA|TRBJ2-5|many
CASSRRGDETQYF
TGTGCCAGCAGTCGCAGGGGAGACGAGACCCAGTACTTC
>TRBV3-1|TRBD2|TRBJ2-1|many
CASSWGGAYNEQFF
TGTGCCAGCAGCTGGGGGGGGGCCTACAATGAGCAGTTCTTC
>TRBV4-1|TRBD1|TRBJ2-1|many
CASSPRQGRVTPTGNEQFF
TGCGCCAGCAGCCCCAGACAGGGGCGTGTTACGCCTACGGGCAATGAGCAGTTCTTC
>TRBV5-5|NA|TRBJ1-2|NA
CASSLGWVGYGYTF
TGTGCCAGCAGCTTGGGTTGGGTAGGCTATGGCTACACCTTC
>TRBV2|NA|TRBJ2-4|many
CASSAGLAKNIQYF
TGTGCCAGCAGTGCTGGTCTAGCCAAAAACATTCAGTACTTC
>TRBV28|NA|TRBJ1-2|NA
CASSFSGPGYGYTF
TGTGCCAGCAGTTTTTCGGGGCCCGGCTATGGCTACACCTTC
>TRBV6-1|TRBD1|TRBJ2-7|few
CASSETGDPYEQYF
TGTGCCAGCAGTGAAACAGGGGACCCCTACGAGCAGTACTTC
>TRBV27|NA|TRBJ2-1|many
CASSRDRSRLGQFF
TGTGCCAGCAGTCGAGACAGGTCCCGCCTTGGGCAGTTCTTC
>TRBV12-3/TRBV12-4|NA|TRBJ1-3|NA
CASSFSAGRSPGNTIYF
TGTGCCAGCAGTTTTTCGGCGGGAAGGAGTCCTGGAAACACCATATATTTT
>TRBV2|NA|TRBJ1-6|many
CASSESGNNSPLHF
TGTGCCAGCAGTGAATCGGGGAATAATTCACCCCTCCACTTT
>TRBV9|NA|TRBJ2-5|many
CASTTRAGVLGETQYF
TGTGCCAGCACCACCCGGGCAGGGGTTCTCGGAGAGACCCAGTACTTC
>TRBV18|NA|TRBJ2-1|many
CASSVGYNEQFF
TGTGCCAGCTCGGTTGGGTACAATGAGCAGTTCTTC
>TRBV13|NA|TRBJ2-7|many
CASSLGDQGEQYF
TGTGCCAGCAGCTTAGGAGATCAGGGGGAGCAGTACTTC
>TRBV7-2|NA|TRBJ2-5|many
CASSSSVPQYF
TGTGCCAGCAGCTCTTCCGTTCCCCAGTACTTC
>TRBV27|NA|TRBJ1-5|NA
CASCGGMGNQPQHF
TGTGCCAGCTGCGGGGGTATGGGCAATCAGCCCCAGCATTTT
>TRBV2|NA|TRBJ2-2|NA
CASSEGLKDTGELFF
TGTGCCAGCAGTGAAGGTCTGAAAGACACCGGGGAGCTGTTTTTT